Listed here is a single TCR beta chain. This sample is part of a study of blood T cell repertoires in COVID-19. The CDR3 consists of 14 residues. Germline V CDR1 and CDR2: SGHRS, YFSETQ. With V trimmed by 1 base and J by 9 bases, 4 bases remained unmatched. Assay used: immunoSEQ multiplex PCR; TCRdb lists only in-frame clones, some missing. Here the sample spans about 290,000 clones, roughly 89% being singletons. This receptor was taken from a woman aged 40 to 50 who had recovered from COVID-19. Sequencing used PBMCs or T cells enriched from blood (not recorded which). This chain joins TRBV5-1 and TRBJ2-1; TRBD2 agrees at 10 bases. CDR3 residues: CASSLSLAGLEQFF. The CDR3 DNA sequence: TGCGCCAGCAGCTTGTCACTAGCGGGGCTTGAGCAGTTCTTC.